This T cell receptor beta chain was sequenced for a study of cytomegalovirus exposure and HLA in healthy donors. Deletions cut 0 bases from V and 5 bases from J, with 10 bases between. The CDR3 length is 14 residues. Germline CDR1 reads MGHRA; CDR2 reads YSYEKL. Vbeta (60) and Jbeta (13) primers were used in the PCR. Using immunoSEQ multiplex PCR, the repertoire was profiled, and TCRdb retains in-frame clones only, with some absent. There are about 200,000 clones in the sample, with approximately 6.5% held by the top ten. V gene TRBV4-1 combines with J gene TRBJ2-5, with unresolved D. The sequence was collected from a man under 40 in good health and CMV-seronegative. The sample consisted of PBMCs. The CDR3 reads CASSQESASETQYF. The CDR3 DNA reads TGCGCCAGCAGCCAAGAGTCAGCGTCGGAGACCCAGTACTTC.